This entry lists 26 T cell receptor beta chains sequenced from one sample in a study of blood T cell repertoires in COVID-19. Here immunoSEQ multiplex PCR was the method, and the copy in TCRdb shows in-frame clones only, minus some. The data hold roughly 230,000 clones, with 84% observed a single time. The sample was peripheral blood. Receptors were obtained from a man aged 50-59 years with acute or convalescent COVID-19.

The CDR3 sequence is CASSPHRDTEAFF. The CDR3 DNA reads as TGTGCCAGCTCCCCGCACAGGGACACTGAAGCTTTCTTT. The V call is TRBV6-5, the J call TRBJ1-1, with TRBD1 as a possible D gene (6 bases). The germline V gene has CDR1 MNHEY and CDR2 SVGAGI. The CDR3 runs 13 residues. Trimming took 8 bases from V and 3 from J, leaving 13 bases between them.

The J gene is TRBJ1-5, the V gene TRBV19; D gene ambiguous. Trimming pared 6 bases from V and 0 bases from J, leaving 24 bases between. From germline, CDR1 is LNHDA and CDR2 SQIVND (reference sequence). The CDR3 spans 19 residues. As DNA, the CDR3 is TGTGCCAGTAGGACAATATCCGGCGGTTCACTAGCTAGCAATCAGCCCCAGCATTTT. This encodes CASRTISGGSLASNQPQHF.

The chain joins TRBV29-1 to TRBJ1-6; tentative D call: TRBD1 (6 bases). Germline lookup yields CDR1 SQVTM and CDR2 ANQGSEA. This CDR3 comprises 13 residues. With 6 bases removed from V and 4 bases from J, the gap between germline ends came to 10 bases. For the CDR3, the DNA is TGCAGCGTGCTTCAGGGGTATAATTCACCCCTCCACTTT. This sequence encodes CSVLQGYNSPLHF. The full variable domain, rest sourced from reference TRBV29-1 and TRBJ1-6, is SAVISQKPSRDICQRGTSLTIQCQVDSQVTMMFWYRQQPGQSLTLIATANQGSEATYESGFVIDKFPISRPNLTFSTLTVSNMSPEDSSIYLCSVLQGYNSPLHFGNGTRLTVT.

This clone was seen a single time. The rearrangement links TRBV5-1 to TRBJ2-1, with 8 bases fitting TRBD2. The CDR3 loop spans 14 amino acids. Trimming at V came to 2 bases and at J to 6 bases, leaving 4 bases not matched to a gene. In germline, CDR1 is SGHRS, CDR2 YFSETQ. The CDR3 bases are TGCGCCAGCAGCTTCTGGACTAGCACCAATGAGCAGTTCTTC. Its protein is CASSFWTSTNEQFF.

The V call is TRBV7-2, the J call TRBJ2-7; TRBD2 agrees at 8 bases. V lost 4 bases, J lost 3 bases, and 5 bases stayed unmatched. The CDR3 contains 14 residues. In germline, CDR1 is SGHTA, CDR2 FQGNSA. In DNA, the CDR3 is TGTGCCAGCAGCTCTAGCGGGCCGAGCTACGAGCAGTACTTC. Encoded protein: CASSSSGPSYEQYF.

This chain links TRBV5-1 with TRBJ2-7; 7 bases fit TRBD1. V was clipped by 4 bases and J by 7 bases; unmatched bases: 5. The length of the CDR3 is 12 residues. CDR1 and CDR2 (germline): SGHRS, YFSETQ. CDR3 nucleotides: TGCGCCAGCAGCCGGACAGGAAGAGAGCAGTACTTC. This translates into CASSRTGREQYF. The whole variable domain, filled in from reference TRBV5-1 and TRBJ2-7, reads KAGVTQTPRYLIKTRGQQVTLSCSPISGHRSVSWYQQTPGQGLQFLFEYFSETQRNKGNFPGRFSGRQFSNSRSEMNVSTLELGDSALYLCASSRTGREQYFGPGTRLTVT.

The chain is built from TRBV5-1 and TRBJ2-1, with 7 bases matching TRBD1. The CDR3 contains 18 residues. Germline V gene sequence: CDR1 SGHRS, CDR2 YFSETQ. The J segment lost 2 bases and the V segment lost 4 bases, leaving 15 bases of the junction unmatched. CDR3 bases: TGCGCCAGCAGCCGGCCCGGGACAGAGCGATCCCCCTACAATGAGCAGTTCTTC. Protein sequence: CASSRPGTERSPYNEQFF.

This clone showed up just a few times. The CDR3 reads CASEGVKTESPGNTIYF. The CDR3 nucleotides are TGTGCCAGCGAGGGGGTCAAGACAGAATCTCCTGGAAACACCATATATTTT. The genes are TRBV2 and TRBJ1-3; a weak D match, TRBD1 (6 bases). Germline V gene lookup returns CDR1 SNHLY and CDR2 FYNNEI. The CDR3 totals 17 residues. The V and J ends lost 8 bases and 2 bases respectively, with 22 bases between them.

CDR3 in amino acids: CASSQMQGSNQPQHF. CDR3 coding DNA: TGTGCCAGCAGTCAAATGCAGGGGAGCAATCAGCCCCAGCATTTT. This sequence joins TRBV2 and TRBJ1-5; perhaps TRBD1 as D (6 bases). From germline, CDR1 is SNHLY and CDR2 FYNNEI. The germline V and J ends were trimmed by 5 bases and 1 base, with 12 bases remaining between them. There are 15 residues in the CDR3. The full variable domain, completed using reference TRBV2 and TRBJ1-5, is EPEVTQTPSHQVTQMGQEVILRCVPISNHLYFYWYRQILGQKVEFLVSFYNNEISEKSEIFDDQFSVERPDGSNFTLKIRSTKLEDSAMYFCASSQMQGSNQPQHFGDGTRLSIL.

The genes are TRBV29-1 and TRBJ1-2, with D hard to call. V lost 1 base to trimming and J lost 2 bases, with 8 bases between them. This CDR3 comprises 13 residues. In germline, CDR1 is SQVTM, CDR2 ANQGSEA. In DNA, the CDR3 is TGCAGCGTTGAAGCAGGCCGAAACTATGGCTACACCTTC. Encoded protein: CSVEAGRNYGYTF.

The V gene is TRBV21-1, the J gene TRBJ2-5; the table's TRBD2 call for D was not verified on the DNA. TRBV21-1 is annotated as a pseudogene. CDR3 size: 11 residues. CDR3 nucleotides: TGTGCCACCAGGGGAGGGAAGACCCAGTACTTC. Translating gives CATRGGKTQYF.

The J gene is TRBJ1-3, the V gene TRBV3-1 (or the pseudogene TRBV3-2), with a tentative D call TRBD1 (5 bases). The germline V and J ends were trimmed by 2 bases and 2 bases, with 7 bases remaining between them. This CDR3 spans 14 amino acids. From germline, CDR1 is LGHDT and CDR2 YNNKEL (reference sequence). In DNA, the CDR3 is TGTGCCAGCAGCCAAAAGGGGACTGGAAACACCATATATTTT. This translates into CASSQKGTGNTIYF.

This chain joins TRBV5-1 and TRBJ2-7; 7 bases are a match to TRBD2. Trimming at V came to 5 bases and at J to 5 bases, leaving 10 bases not matched to a gene. In germline, CDR1 is SGHRS, CDR2 YFSETQ. This CDR3 is built from 14 residues. The CDR3 loop is CASRRTGGMDEQYF. CDR3 nucleotide sequence: TGCGCCAGCAGGAGGACGGGAGGAATGGACGAGCAGTACTTC.

This clone was seen a single time. The rearrangement joins TRBV7-9 to TRBJ2-7, with 10 bases that match TRBD1. Germline CDR1 and CDR2: SEHNR and FQNEAQ (reference sequence). V shed 4 bases, J shed 4 bases, and the junction held 10 bases outside the gene matches. The CDR3 is made up of 16 amino acids. CDR3: CASSSAGQGNPYEQYF. The CDR3 DNA sequence: TGTGCCAGCAGCTCCGCGGGACAGGGGAACCCTTACGAGCAGTACTTC.

This clone was observed a single time. The V gene is TRBV11-2, the J gene TRBJ2-7, with D possibly being TRBD1 (5 bases). V was cut by 1 base and J by 2 bases, with 18 bases left in between. Germline lookup yields CDR1 SGHAT and CDR2 FQNNGV. The CDR3 is 17 residues long. This chain's CDR3 is CASSLGSQGYIAYEQYF. CDR3 bases: TGTGCCAGCAGCTTAGGGTCGCAGGGCTACATCGCCTACGAGCAGTACTTC.

The rearrangement uses TRBV19 and TRBJ2-1; 11 nucleotides agree with TRBD2. Germline V gene lookup returns CDR1 LNHDA and CDR2 SQIVND (reference sequence). The V and J ends lost 4 bases and 7 bases, in that order; junction bases with no gene match: 6. The CDR3 sequence is 15 residues long. The CDR3 nucleotides are TGTGCCAGTAGTACCGGGACTAGCGGTGGGAATGAGCAGTTCTTC. It specifies CASSTGTSGGNEQFF. The full variable domain, its missing parts supplied by reference TRBV19 and TRBJ2-1, is DGGITQSPKYLFRKEGQNVTLSCEQNLNHDAMYWYRQDPGQGLRLIYYSQIVNDFQKGDIAEGYSVSREKKESFPLTVTSAQKNPTAFYLCASSTGTSGGNEQFFGPGTRLTVL.

Many counts were recorded for this clone. The V call is TRBV4-1, the J call TRBJ1-5; a possible D gene is TRBD1 (5 bases). The ends were cut back, 0 bases at V and 12 bases at J, with 12 bases in the middle. The germline V gene encodes CDR1 MGHRA and CDR2 YSYEKL. This CDR3 has 13 residues. This CDR3 is CASSQEGRQGQHF. CDR3 in DNA: TGCGCCAGCAGCCAAGAAGGGAGGCAGGGCCAGCATTTT.

The table lists this clone with a count of one. V and J are TRBV19 and TRBJ1-2, with 9 bases aligning to TRBD1. V was clipped by 6 bases and J by 2 bases; unmatched bases: 7. The CDR3 consists of 15 residues. CDR1 LNHDA and CDR2 SQIVND come from the germline V gene (reference sequence). The DNA of the CDR3 is TGTGCCAGTAGGGACCGGACAGGGGCGAACTATGGCTACACCTTC. Translation gives CASRDRTGANYGYTF.

The V and J genes are TRBV6-6 and TRBJ2-3, with 7 bases fitting TRBD1. J was trimmed by 5 bases and V by 4 bases; bases with no gene match: 3. There are 13 residues in the CDR3. Germline CDR1 reads MNHNY; CDR2 reads SVGAGI (reference sequence). CDR3 in amino acids: CASSLQGQDTQYF. The CDR3, as DNA: TGTGCCAGCAGTTTACAGGGGCAAGATACGCAGTATTTT.

V is TRBV5-1 and J is TRBJ2-2, with TRBD2 matching over 7 bases. The V gene end was trimmed by 3 bases and the J gene end by 6 bases; junction bases not matched to a gene: 5. CDR3 length: 14 amino acids. The V gene's germline CDR1 is SGHRS and CDR2 YFSETQ. The CDR3 DNA reads as TGCGCCAGCAGCTCAACTAGCGAGGCCGGGGAGCTGTTTTTT. It encodes CASSSTSEAGELFF.

The CDR3 DNA sequence: TGTGCCAGCAGCGTAGGGGAGTGGACAGCCTATGGCTACACCTTC. Translated, it gives CASSVGEWTAYGYTF. This chain uses TRBV9 with TRBJ1-2; the D gene is possibly TRBD1 (6 bases). Germline V gene lookup returns CDR1 SGDLS and CDR2 YYNGEE. This CDR3 comprises 15 residues. V dropped 0 bases and J dropped 4 bases, with 13 bases sitting between them.

The chain links TRBV5-1 to TRBJ2-7; 8 nucleotides align to TRBD1. With 1 base clipped from V and 0 bases from J, the junction kept 3 bases outside the gene matches. The CDR3 has 15 residues. Germline CDR1 is SGHRS and CDR2 is YFSETQ. CDR3 nucleotide sequence: TGCGCCAGCAGCTTGTGGCAGGGGGCCTCCTACGAGCAGTACTTC. Its protein is CASSLWQGASYEQYF.

The rearrangement links TRBV18 to TRBJ1-5, with 8 bases aligning to TRBD1. This CDR3 region has 14 residues. Germline CDR1 and CDR2: KGHSH and LQKENI. V lost 6 bases, J lost 3 bases, and 4 bases stayed unmatched. The CDR3: CASSGQGLNQPQHF. CDR3 DNA: TGTGCCAGCTCCGGACAGGGCCTCAATCAGCCCCAGCATTTT.

The V call is TRBV6-5, the J call TRBJ2-2, with D tentatively TRBD2 (7 bases). Germline V gene data show CDR1 as MNHEY and CDR2 as SVGAGI. Trimming stripped 6 bases from V and 4 bases from J, with 15 bases between. The CDR3 is 15 amino acids. The CDR3 DNA is TGTGCCAGCAGCGGGGGGCGCAGGGTCACCGGGGAGCTGTTTTTT. It yields the protein CASSGGRRVTGELFF.

Turning to this clone: Other DNA sequences in the sample encode the same CDR3. The chain couples TRBV5-1 to TRBJ2-5, with 10 bases lining up with TRBD1. This CDR3 has 14 residues. Trimming took 4 bases from V and 4 from J; bases not matched to a gene: 4. Germline V gene lookup returns CDR1 SGHRS and CDR2 YFSETQ. The CDR3 loop is CASSEGQGVETQYF. CDR3 bases: TGCGCCAGCAGCGAAGGACAGGGGGTAGAGACCCAGTACTTC. Filled out from reference TRBV5-1 and TRBJ2-5, the complete variable domain reads KAGVTQTPRYLIKTRGQQVTLSCSPISGHRSVSWYQQTPGQGLQFLFEYFSETQRNKGNFPGRFSGRQFSNSRSEMNVSTLELGDSALYLCASSEGQGVETQYFGPGTRLLVL.

This chain uses TRBV5-6 with TRBJ2-7; TRBD2 aligns across 7 bases. The V segment lost 6 bases and the J segment 0 bases; nucleotides outside the gene matches: 3. Germline V gives CDR1 SGHDT, CDR2 YYEEEE. This CDR3 spans 13 amino acids. CDR3 in DNA: TGTGCCAGCAACCGGGACTACTCCTACGAGCAGTACTTC. Amino acid sequence: CASNRDYSYEQYF.